This entry features one TCR beta chain sequence. The CDR3 is made up of 15 amino acids. Germline V gene lookup returns CDR1 LNHDA and CDR2 SQIVND (reference sequence). V lost 3 bases and J lost 6; bases outside the gene matches: 8. The data originate from a study of blood T cell repertoires in COVID-19. Study at large: Spain, Italy and the United States supplied samples that represented acute and convalescent COVID-19. Sample material is recorded as cDNA or gDNA derived from T cells, B-cell-depleted T cells, or PBMCs.

In the original analysis: Amplified reference gene primers provided the basis for estimating nucleated cell counts. Generated by immunoSEQ multiplex PCR, the TCRdb table keeps only in-frame clones and is missing some. The V and J calls and clone size were taken over from that table, and D and trimming were inferred from the DNA. Of 300,000 to 400,000 clones listed, about 90% are singletons. The receptor was derived from a woman aged 18-29 years who had recovered from COVID-19. The sequenced sample consisted of peripheral blood. This chain connects TRBV19 to TRBJ1-5, with 7 bases that match TRBD1. CDR3 loop: CASSIQGELGQPQHF. CDR3 sequence (DNA): TGTGCCAGTAGTATTCAGGGGGAATTGGGTCAGCCCCAGCATTTT.